The 25 T cell receptor beta chains below come from one sample, sequenced in a study of T cells of healthy individuals. Using its own MiXCR run on the 5' RACE reads, TCRdb lists one record per CDR3 protein. There are about 57,000 distinct CDR3 sequences in the sample; under 20% occur only once, and approximately 4.8% lies in the top ten. Receptors originate from a human donor in good health.

This clonotype was detected ten times or more. This rearrangement joins TRBV7-3 to TRBJ2-3, with a possible D match to TRBD1 (6 bases). The CDR3 spans 14 residues. Per germline, CDR1 SGHTA and CDR2 FQGTGA. Trimming took 4 bases from V and 2 from J, leaving 10 bases between them. For the CDR3, the DNA is TGTGCCAGCAGCTCCGACAGGAACACAGATACGCAGTATTTT. Its translation is CASSSDRNTDTQYF.

This clonotype was picked up many times. The chain joins TRBV4-3 to TRBJ2-2, with 12 bases fitting TRBD2. Germline V gives CDR1 LGHNA, CDR2 YSLEER. V dropped 1 base and J dropped 4; count of bases not matched to a gene: 4. The CDR3 loop spans 17 amino acids. The CDR3 sequence: CASSQGLAGEGTGELFF. DNA for the CDR3: TGCGCCAGCAGCCAAGGACTAGCGGGAGAGGGCACCGGGGAGCTGTTTTTT.

Comments on this clonotype: Being one base from a much bigger clone, this may be a read error. This chain links TRBV19 with TRBJ2-3, with unresolved D. The CDR3 has 15 residues. The V gene's germline CDR1 is LNHDA and CDR2 SQIVND (reference sequence). DNA for the CDR3: TGTGCCTGTAGTTTTACAGCGTCTAGCACAGATACGCAGTATTTT. It encodes CACSFTASSTDTQYF.

This clonotype was seen at least ten times. The gene calls are TRBV5-6 and TRBJ2-7; the match to TRBD1 covers 7 bases. The CDR3 loop spans 16 amino acids. Germline V gene lookup returns CDR1 SGHDT and CDR2 YYEEEE. The ends lost 4 bases at V and 1 base at J; junction bases unmatched: 11. The CDR3 sequence: CASSPALGTESYEQYF. CDR3 DNA: TGTGCCAGCAGCCCAGCCCTCGGGACAGAATCCTACGAGCAGTACTTC.

This clonotype was seen a handful of times. This CDR3 reads CASASVGEQYF. DNA for the CDR3: TGTGCCAGCGCCAGCGTAGGGGAGCAGTACTTC. The gene calls are TRBV7-9 and TRBJ2-7; no clear D gene. This CDR3 is 11 amino acids long. Germline V gives CDR1 SEHNR, CDR2 FQNEAQ (reference sequence). Between the trimmed V and J ends, which lost 8 bases and 7 bases, there was a span of 12 bases.

The chain couples TRBV28 to TRBJ1-1, with a possible D match to TRBD1 (5 bases). The CDR3 is 17 amino acids. Germline V gives CDR1 MDHEN, CDR2 SYDVKM. V shed 1 base and J shed 0 bases, with 15 bases lying between them. CDR3 loop: CASSLFGGTKMNTEAFF. The DNA for the CDR3 is TGTGCCAGCAGTTTATTCGGGGGGACTAAGATGAACACTGAAGCTTTCTTT.

At least ten counts were recorded for this clonotype. CDR3 sequence: CASSNPGLGEQYF. The CDR3 region has the DNA TGTGCCAGCAGCAATCCGGGGCTTGGGGAGCAGTACTTC. The V call is TRBV7-2, the J call TRBJ2-7; D assignment may be TRBD1 or TRBD2 (5 bases each). The ends were cut back, 5 bases at V and 7 bases at J, with 15 bases in the middle. In germline, CDR1 is SGHTA, CDR2 FQGNSA. This CDR3 spans 13 amino acids.

This chain links TRBV9 with TRBJ2-7, with TRBD1 matching 9 bases. J was trimmed by 6 bases and V by 3 bases; bases with no gene match: 7. From germline, CDR1 is SGDLS and CDR2 YYNGEE. The CDR3 has 14 residues. For the CDR3, the DNA is TGTGCCAGCAGCGCCGGGACAGGGTTCTCCGAGCAGTACTTC. Its translation: CASSAGTGFSEQYF.

This chain connects TRBV5-1 to TRBJ2-7; tentative D call: TRBD1 (6 bases). Germline V CDR1 and CDR2: SGHRS, YFSETQ. The CDR3 extends over 13 amino acids. V was trimmed by 0 bases and J by 3 bases, leaving 7 bases between them. This chain's CDR3 is CASSLEGGYEQYF. DNA of the CDR3: TGCGCCAGCAGCTTGGAAGGGGGCTACGAGCAGTACTTC.

This clonotype was counted many times. The CDR3 DNA reads TGTGCCAGCAGCACCCAGGGGTCGAGCACTGAAGCTTTCTTT. Translated, it gives CASSTQGSSTEAFF. V is TRBV9 and J is TRBJ1-1; weak D call: TRBD1 (6 bases). Germline values: CDR1 SGDLS, CDR2 YYNGEE. With 4 bases removed from V and 4 bases from J, the gap between germline ends came to 14 bases. This CDR3 region has 14 residues.

This clonotype occurred a few times. The CDR3 is CASSLVGAEAGYTF. The CDR3 bases are TGTGCCAGCAGTTTAGTAGGGGCGGAGGCTGGCTACACCTTC. This rearrangement joins TRBV28 to TRBJ1-2, with D possibly being TRBD1 (5 bases). The CDR3 has 14 amino acids. V lost 2 bases to trimming and J lost 7 bases, with 14 bases between them. Germline CDR1 MDHEN, CDR2 SYDVKM.

This clonotype was detected a few times. The chain couples TRBV29-1 to TRBJ2-3, with TRBD1 matching 7 bases. Trimming took 6 bases from V and 2 from J; bases not matched to a gene: 11. CDR3 length: 15 residues. The V gene's germline CDR1 is SQVTM and CDR2 ANQGSEA. The CDR3 reads CSVVVQGSVTDTQYF. The CDR3 nucleotides read TGCAGCGTGGTAGTACAGGGGAGCGTCACAGATACGCAGTATTTT.

This clonotype came up many times. The V and J genes are TRBV12-3 or TRBV12-4 and TRBJ2-1; 7 bases map to TRBD2. The CDR3 runs to 13 residues. J gave up 9 bases and V 5 bases, and 7 bases lay outside the gene matches. The CDR3 bases are TGTGCCAGCAGTCGGACTAGTATGAGTGAGCAGTTCTTC. The encoded protein is CASSRTSMSEQFF.

This clonotype was counted only a few times. V usage is TRBV29-1 and J usage is TRBJ2-3; the D is unclear. V dropped 3 bases and J dropped 2 bases, with 9 bases sitting between them. CDR1 is SQVTM, CDR2 ANQGSEA, per germline. The CDR3 extends over 13 amino acids. In DNA form, the CDR3 reads TGCAGCGTTGACGGTCTGAACACAGATACGCAGTATTTT. This translates into CSVDGLNTDTQYF.

This clonotype has a count of ten or more. V is TRBV7-9 and J is TRBJ1-2; D uncertain. The CDR3 consists of 13 residues. Germline CDR1 is SEHNR and CDR2 is FQNEAQ (reference sequence). V was trimmed by 1 base and J by 5 bases, leaving 8 bases between them. The CDR3 reads CASSLGTEYGYTF. As DNA, the CDR3 is TGTGCCAGCAGCTTAGGGACGGAGTATGGCTACACCTTC.

Ten or more counts support this clonotype. J is TRBJ2-2 and V is TRBV19, with TRBD1 identical over 8 bases. The V segment lost 5 bases and the J segment 7 bases; nucleotides outside the gene matches: 6. Germline V gene data show CDR1 as LNHDA and CDR2 as SQIVND (reference sequence). The CDR3 extends over 14 amino acids. The CDR3 spells CASSFRQGNGELFF. The CDR3 DNA reads TGTGCCAGTAGTTTCCGACAGGGGAACGGGGAGCTGTTTTTT.

Many counts were recorded for this clonotype. This rearrangement joins TRBV7-2 to TRBJ2-5; 9 positions agree with TRBD2. The length of the CDR3 is 15 residues. J was trimmed by 2 bases and V by 7 bases; bases with no gene match: 8. The germline V gene has CDR1 SGHTA and CDR2 FQGNSA. The CDR3 DNA reads TGTGCCAGCACCACCCCTAGCGGGGTACAAGAGACCCAGTACTTC. It yields the protein CASTTPSGVQETQYF.

As DNA, the CDR3 is TGCGCCAGCAGTCAAAAGGTACGGGCCGCCGAGCAGTACTTC. It encodes CASSQKVRAAEQYF. V is TRBV5-1 and J is TRBJ2-7; D remains unclear. The CDR3 has 14 residues. Trimming removed 5 bases from V and 6 bases from J, with 18 bases in between. CDR1 and CDR2 from the germline V gene are SGHRS and YFSETQ. The full variable domain, its missing parts supplied by reference TRBV5-1 and TRBJ2-7, is KAGVTQTPRYLIKTRGQQVTLSCSPISGHRSVSWYQQTPGQGLQFLFEYFSETQRNKGNFPGRFSGRQFSNSRSEMNVSTLELGDSALYLCASSQKVRAAEQYFGPGTRLTVT.

This clonotype was seen repeatedly, ten times or more. This chain links TRBV6-6 with TRBJ2-3; D is undetermined. V was clipped by 4 bases and J by 5 bases, with 7 bases between them. The CDR3 is 12 amino acids. The germline gives CDR1 MNHNY, CDR2 SVGAGI (reference sequence). The CDR3 DNA is TGTGCCAGCAGTTGGATGGGAGATACGCAGTATTTT. Encoded protein: CASSWMGDTQYF.

V gene TRBV27 combines with J gene TRBJ2-3; 9 bases are shared with TRBD1. Germline-derived CDR1 and CDR2 are MNHEY and SMNVEV (reference sequence). V lost 8 bases and J lost 3; bases outside the gene matches: 9. This CDR3 region has 15 residues. CDR3 nucleotide sequence: TGTGCCAGCGGAGAGACAGGGGGGGAGACAGATACGCAGTATTTT. It specifies CASGETGGETDTQYF.

This clonotype was seen at least ten times. This chain uses TRBV24-1 with TRBJ2-7; 9 positions match TRBD1. V lost 7 bases to trimming and J lost 1 base; unmatched junction nucleotides: 4. The CDR3 sequence is 14 residues long. Germline lookup yields CDR1 KGHDR and CDR2 SFDVKD. The CDR3 DNA reads TGTGCCACCAGCGCTGGACAGGGGTCCTACGAGCAGTACTTC. This gives the protein CATSAGQGSYEQYF.

This clonotype showed up just a few times. A junction boundary mismatches the germline segment, possibly from a read error. The chain links TRBV27 to TRBJ2-7, with 10 bases identical to TRBD2. The CDR3 has 15 residues. Germline loops: CDR1 MNHEY, CDR2 SMNVEV (reference sequence). This CDR3 reads CVSSQRAGGPREQYF. CDR3 nucleotides: TGTGTCAGCTCCCAGCGAGCGGGAGGGCCACGTGAGCAGTACTTC.

The CDR3 spells CASSLDGGAVREQYF. The CDR3 DNA reads as TGCGCCAGCAGCTTGGACGGGGGGGCGGTGAGGGAGCAGTACTTC. The chain is built from TRBV5-1 and TRBJ2-7; TRBD2 agrees at 8 bases. The length of the CDR3 is 15 residues. Germline trimming cut 0 bases from V and 7 bases from J; bases unmatched to any gene: 9. Germline CDR1 reads SGHRS; CDR2 reads YFSETQ.

This clonotype is medium-sized. The chain uses TRBV4-1 and TRBJ2-7, with D maybe TRBD1 (7 bases). In germline, CDR1 is MGHRA, CDR2 YSYEKL. The CDR3 sequence is 14 residues long. V was cut by 4 bases and J by 6 bases, with 16 bases left in between. CDR3 DNA: TGCGCCAGCAGCCCAGGGGGGCTGTTGATCGAGCAGTACTTC. This translates into CASSPGGLLIEQYF.

This clonotype was counted ten times or more. CDR3 sequence reads: CASSQDQTGSGNTIYF. The CDR3 DNA sequence: TGCGCCAGCAGCCAAGATCAAACGGGGTCTGGAAACACCATATATTTT. V is TRBV4-1 and J is TRBJ1-3; D is unclear. Germline loops: CDR1 MGHRA, CDR2 YSYEKL. Between the trimmed V and J ends, which lost 0 bases and 1 base, there was a span of 10 bases. This CDR3 is built from 16 residues.